This T cell receptor (beta chain) was sequenced during a study of HIV-infected patients and healthy controls. Approximately 500 ng RNA was reverse transcribed with alpha and beta constant-region primers. Each of the alpha and beta chains got its own library through chain-specific third strand synthesis with indices. Ligation attached cDNA to a 5' RACE adapter that carried a random hexamer and SP2 site. TCRdb analysed the 5' RACE reads with MiXCR anew, one entry per CDR3 protein. Found here are 13,000 or so distinct CDR3 sequences, roughly 9.6% of them singletons; the top ten hold approximately 6.6%. No cell fractionation was done, so the repertoire covers all unsorted peripheral blood T cells. The length of the CDR3 is 13 residues. The germline gives CDR1 SGHDN, CDR2 FVKESK. V was pared by 0 bases and J by 10 bases, with 12 bases between. This clonotype was seen ten or more times. Its target is not known.

Study-wide results and limits: Mean usage of eight alpha and eight beta V genes differed significantly in HIV-infected patients versus controls. HIV+ repertoires were severely depleted of MAIT alpha-chain CDR3s, unlike healthy controls.

Sequencing input: blood. The source of this sequence is an adult in good health. The chain links TRBV14 to TRBJ1-1; D may be TRBD1 (6 bases). For the CDR3, the DNA is TGTGCCAGCAGCCAAGATCTGGGGGCTAGAGCTTTCTTT. It is translated as CASSQDLGARAFF.